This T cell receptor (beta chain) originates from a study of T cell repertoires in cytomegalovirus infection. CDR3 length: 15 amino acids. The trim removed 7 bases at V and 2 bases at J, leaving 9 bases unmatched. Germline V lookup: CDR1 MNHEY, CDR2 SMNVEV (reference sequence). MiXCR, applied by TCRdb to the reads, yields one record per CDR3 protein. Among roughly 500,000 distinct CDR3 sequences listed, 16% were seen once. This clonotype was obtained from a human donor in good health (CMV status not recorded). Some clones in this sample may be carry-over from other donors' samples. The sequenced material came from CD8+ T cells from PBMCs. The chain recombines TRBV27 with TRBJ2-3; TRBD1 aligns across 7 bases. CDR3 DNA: TGTGCCAGCACCCTCGACAGGGCAAACACAGATACGCAGTATTTT. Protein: CASTLDRANTDTQYF.